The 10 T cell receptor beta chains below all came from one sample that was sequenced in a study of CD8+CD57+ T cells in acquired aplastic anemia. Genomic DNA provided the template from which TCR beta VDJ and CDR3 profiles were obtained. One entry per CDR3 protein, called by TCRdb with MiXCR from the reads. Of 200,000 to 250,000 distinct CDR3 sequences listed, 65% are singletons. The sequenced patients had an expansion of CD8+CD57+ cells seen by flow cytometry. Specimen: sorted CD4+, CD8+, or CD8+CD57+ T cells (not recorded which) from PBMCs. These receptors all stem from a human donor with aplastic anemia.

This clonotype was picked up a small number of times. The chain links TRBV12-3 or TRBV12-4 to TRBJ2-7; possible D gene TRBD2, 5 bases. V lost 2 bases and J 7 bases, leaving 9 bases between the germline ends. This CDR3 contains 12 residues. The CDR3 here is CASSLRRVEQYF. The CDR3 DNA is TGTGCCAGCAGTTTACGGCGGGTTGAGCAGTACTTC.

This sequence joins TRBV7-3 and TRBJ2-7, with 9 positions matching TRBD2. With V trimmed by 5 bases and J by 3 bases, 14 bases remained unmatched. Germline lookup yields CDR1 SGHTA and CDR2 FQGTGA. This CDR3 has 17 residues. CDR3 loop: CASSTPETSGTIYEQYF. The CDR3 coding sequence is TGTGCCAGCAGCACCCCCGAGACTAGCGGAACAATCTACGAGCAGTACTTC.

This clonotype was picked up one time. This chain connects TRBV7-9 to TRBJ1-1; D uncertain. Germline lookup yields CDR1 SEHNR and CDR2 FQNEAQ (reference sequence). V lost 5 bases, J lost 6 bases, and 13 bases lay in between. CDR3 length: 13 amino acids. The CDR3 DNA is TGTGCCAGCAGCCTAAGGTTCATCCCTGAAGCTTTCTTT. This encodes CASSLRFIPEAFF.

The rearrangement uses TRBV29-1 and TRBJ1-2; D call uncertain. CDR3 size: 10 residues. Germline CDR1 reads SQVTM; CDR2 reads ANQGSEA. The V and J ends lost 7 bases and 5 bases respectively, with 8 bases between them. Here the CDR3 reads CSAGGYGYTF. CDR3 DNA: TGCAGCGCAGGCGGATATGGCTACACCTTC.

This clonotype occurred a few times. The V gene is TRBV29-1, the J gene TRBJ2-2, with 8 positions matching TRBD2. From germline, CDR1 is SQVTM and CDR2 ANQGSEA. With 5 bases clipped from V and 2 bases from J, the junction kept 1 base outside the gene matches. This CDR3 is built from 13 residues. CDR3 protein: CSVLAGNTGELFF. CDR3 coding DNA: TGCAGCGTTTTAGCGGGAAACACCGGGGAGCTGTTTTTT.

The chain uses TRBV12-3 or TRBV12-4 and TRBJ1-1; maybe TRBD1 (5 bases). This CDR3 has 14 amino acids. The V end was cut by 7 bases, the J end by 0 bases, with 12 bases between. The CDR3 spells CASTLGPLNTEAFF. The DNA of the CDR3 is TGTGCCAGCACCCTGGGGCCCTTGAACACTGAAGCTTTCTTT.

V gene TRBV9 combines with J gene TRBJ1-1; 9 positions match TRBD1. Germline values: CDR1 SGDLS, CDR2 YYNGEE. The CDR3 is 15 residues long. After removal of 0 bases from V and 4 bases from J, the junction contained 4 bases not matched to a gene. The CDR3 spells CASSVAGQGITEAFF. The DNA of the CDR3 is TGTGCCAGCAGCGTAGCCGGACAGGGGATCACTGAAGCTTTCTTT.

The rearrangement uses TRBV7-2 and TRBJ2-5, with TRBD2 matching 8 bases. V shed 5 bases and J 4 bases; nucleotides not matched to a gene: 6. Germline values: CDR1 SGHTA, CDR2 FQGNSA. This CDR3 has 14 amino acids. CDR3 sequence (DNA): TGTGCCAGCAGCCCAACGACTAGCGTAGAGACCCAGTACTTC. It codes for CASSPTTSVETQYF.

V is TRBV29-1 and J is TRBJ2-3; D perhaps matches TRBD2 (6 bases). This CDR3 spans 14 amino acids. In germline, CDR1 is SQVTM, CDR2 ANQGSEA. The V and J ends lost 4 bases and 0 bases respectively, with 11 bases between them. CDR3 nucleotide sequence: TGCAGCGTTGCATCGGGAGTCAGCACAGATACGCAGTATTTT. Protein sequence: CSVASGVSTDTQYF.

CDR3 nucleotide sequence: TGTGCCAGCAGTGACGATTGGACTGAAGCTTTCTTT. Residues: CASSDDWTEAFF. This chain links TRBV6-4 with TRBJ1-1, with D hard to call. CDR3 length: 12 residues. Germline V gives CDR1 MRHNA, CDR2 SNTAGT. V was pared by 2 bases and J by 5 bases, with 6 bases between.